The present T cell receptor beta chain was sequenced within a study of control samples from healthy donors and cancer patients. Trimming removed 5 bases from V and 5 bases from J, with 13 bases in between. The CDR3 sequence is 14 residues long. The germline V gene encodes CDR1 KGHSH and CDR2 LQKENI. TCRdb's copy holds only in-frame clones and misses some; the assay was immunoSEQ multiplex PCR. The sample lists approximately 79,000 clones; 89% were seen once. This chain connects TRBV18 to TRBJ2-1; D gene ambiguous. The TCR was taken from a man between 45 and 60 years old in good health. The specimen sequenced was blood. The CDR3 DNA follows: TGTGCCAGCTCATACCAACAGAGAAACAATGAGCAGTTCTTC. Residues: CASSYQQRNNEQFF.